This T cell receptor (beta chain) emerged from a study of blood T cell repertoires in COVID-19. The wider study: Both acute and convalescent COVID-19 samples were obtained from the United States, Italy and Spain. From T cells, B-cell-depleted T cells, or PBMCs came the material, which was cDNA or gDNA.

Original processing notes: By means of reference gene primer amplification, nucleated cell counts were estimated. Some clones are missing from TCRdb's copy, which holds only in-frame ones; the method was immunoSEQ multiplex PCR. That table gives V, J and clone size, and the DNA gave D and trimming. The data contain 380,000 or so clones, roughly 80% of them seen just once; the ten biggest clones take up over 0.95%. Germline V gives CDR1 SGHTA, CDR2 FQGNSA. The CDR3 totals 13 residues. Trimming at V came to 4 bases and at J to 4 bases, leaving 3 bases not matched to a gene. The chain is built from TRBV7-2 and TRBJ1-2, with 7 bases identical to TRBD1. The sample taken for sequencing was peripheral blood. The sequence was obtained from a human donor with acute or convalescent COVID-19. The donor label of this sample is uncertain. This CDR3 reads CASSWGQRYGYTF. The DNA for the CDR3 is TGTGCCAGCAGCTGGGGACAGCGCTATGGCTACACCTTC.